The clone carrying this T cell receptor (beta chain) was observed a handful of times. Its specificity is not known. Researchers ran the PCR with 60 Vbeta and 13 Jbeta primers. Produced via immunoSEQ multiplex PCR; TCRdb's table is partial and in-frame only. The sample shows about 170,000 clones, under 80% of them seen only once. These data belong to a study of cytomegalovirus exposure and HLA in healthy donors. Overall study results and limits: Earlier analysis found most TCR beta V segments productive about 90% or about 30% of the time. The study labeled fewer than 200 TCR beta chains cytomegalovirus-associated. Being indistinguishable, some V segments were excluded, TRBV6-2 and TRBV6-3 among them. There were three CMV-associated chains whose specificity for CMV antigens was confirmed in vitro.

The V gene end was trimmed by 1 base and the J gene end by 2 bases; junction bases not matched to a gene: 6. This CDR3 contains 16 residues. The specimen was PBMCs. The receptor was isolated from a female donor in good health and CMV-seronegative. The chain recombines TRBV5-3 with TRBJ1-5, with TRBD1 identical over 7 bases. TRBV5-3 is given ORF status, its function remaining uncertain. CDR3 nucleotides: TGTGCCAGAAGCTTGTTTGGACAGGTATGCAATCAGCCCCAGCATTTT. It yields the protein CARSLFGQVCNQPQHF.